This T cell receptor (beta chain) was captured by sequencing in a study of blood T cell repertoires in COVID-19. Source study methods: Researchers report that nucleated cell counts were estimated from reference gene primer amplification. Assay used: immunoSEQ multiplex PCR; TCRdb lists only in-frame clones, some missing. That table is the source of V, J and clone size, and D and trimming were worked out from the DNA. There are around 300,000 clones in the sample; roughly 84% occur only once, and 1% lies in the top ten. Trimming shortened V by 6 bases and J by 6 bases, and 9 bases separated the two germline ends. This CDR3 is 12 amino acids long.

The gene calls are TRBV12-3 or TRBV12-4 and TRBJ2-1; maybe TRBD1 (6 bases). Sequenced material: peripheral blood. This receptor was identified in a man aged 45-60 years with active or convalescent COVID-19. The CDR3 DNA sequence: TGTGCCAGCAGGGGGGCCGGCAATGAGCAGTTCTTC. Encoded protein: CASRGAGNEQFF.